These 9 T cell receptor beta chains were all obtained from the same sample, sequenced in a study of vaccination effects on CD4 cells after COVID-19. Sequencing was performed with immunoSEQ multiplex PCR; in TCRdb, only in-frame clones are kept and a portion is missing. The sample shows 65,000 to 85,000 clones, approximately 80% of them seen only once. Ahead of sequencing, the ViraFEST assay grew antigen-specific CD4+ T cells using viral peptide pools. Culture lasted approximately 10 days before CD4+ T cell isolation. None of the vaccinated had previously contracted SARS-CoV-2, and their nucleocapsid antibodies tested negative. For these TCRs, the target antigens are not known. The sample was CD4+ T cells from PBMCs cultured with SARS-CoV-2 spike peptides, taken before COVID-19 vaccination. The receptors stem from a human donor who received a COVID-19 vaccine.

DNA for the CDR3: TGCAGCGTTCCGGCAGGACAGGGAAGGACTGAAGCTTTCTTT. This translates into CSVPAGQGRTEAFF. The rearrangement uses TRBV29-1 and TRBJ1-1; 8 bases line up with TRBD1. This CDR3 is 14 amino acids long. J lost 5 bases, V lost 5 bases, and 10 bases had no gene match. Germline V gives CDR1 SQVTM, CDR2 ANQGSEA.

The chain employs TRBV15 and TRBJ2-1; 8 bases fit TRBD1. CDR1 and CDR2 (germline): LNHNV, YYDKDF (reference sequence). This CDR3 comprises 15 residues. Trimming took 9 bases from V and 0 from J; bases not matched to a gene: 7. CDR3 in amino acids: CATRDRLSSYNEQFF. The CDR3 nucleotides are TGTGCCACTCGGGACAGGTTGAGCTCCTACAATGAGCAGTTCTTC.

The J gene is TRBJ2-3, the V gene TRBV9; D possibly corresponds to TRBD2 (6 bases). Deletions cut 1 base from V and 4 bases from J, with 10 bases between. The germline V gene has CDR1 SGDLS and CDR2 YYNGEE. This CDR3 has 14 residues. DNA of the CDR3: TGTGCCAGCAGCGTACTGCTAGCGTCAGATACGCAGTATTTT. As protein: CASSVLLASDTQYF.

This clone was counted a few times. The chain is built from TRBV9 and TRBJ1-6; 9 bases agree with TRBD1. With V trimmed by 1 base and J by 13 bases, 9 bases remained unmatched. CDR1 SGDLS and CDR2 YYNGEE come from the germline V gene. This CDR3 comprises 15 residues. The DNA of the CDR3 is TGTGCCAGCAGCGTATATGGACAGGGGTCCGACCCCCTCCACTTT. It specifies CASSVYGQGSDPLHF.

This chain links TRBV19 with TRBJ2-5, with TRBD2 identical over 11 bases. Looked up from germline, CDR1 is LNHDA and CDR2 is SQIVND (reference sequence). V trimming: 6 bases; J trimming: 5 bases; junction bases outside the gene matches: 14. CDR3 length: 17 amino acids. CDR3 sequence reads: CASRRTSSGGTGETQYF. The CDR3 bases are TGTGCCAGTAGACGAACTTCTAGCGGGGGGACAGGGGAGACCCAGTACTTC.

This chain connects TRBV11-2 to TRBJ2-3; TRBD2 might be the D (7 bases). Germline values: CDR1 SGHAT, CDR2 FQNNGV. Trimming left V 5 bases short and J 4 bases short, with 16 bases between. This CDR3 contains 15 residues. The CDR3 coding sequence is TGTGCCAGCAGCCTCGGACTAGGGGGGGCAGATACGCAGTATTTT. It specifies CASSLGLGGADTQYF.

The chain employs TRBV28 and TRBJ1-2; 9 positions match TRBD1. Trimming cost V 8 bases and J 7 bases; bases outside gene matches: 11. From germline, CDR1 is MDHEN and CDR2 SYDVKM. The CDR3 is 14 residues long. The CDR3 is CASGRDRDYGGYTF. CDR3 coding DNA: TGTGCCAGCGGACGGGACAGGGACTATGGTGGCTACACCTTC.

This chain joins TRBV28 and TRBJ1-2; D is unresolved. This CDR3 is built from 16 residues. In germline, CDR1 is MDHEN, CDR2 SYDVKM. V was cut by 4 bases and J by 0 bases, with 15 bases left in between. CDR3 DNA: TGTGCCAGCAGTTCCCAGCGAGGGAGAGCTAACTATGGCTACACCTTC. It specifies CASSSQRGRANYGYTF.

The rearrangement uses TRBV24-1 and TRBJ2-3; 7 bases are shared with TRBD2. The length of the CDR3 is 14 residues. CDR1 is KGHDR and CDR2 is SFDVKD in the germline V gene. The J segment lost 0 bases and the V segment lost 7 bases, leaving 3 bases of the junction unmatched. The DNA of the CDR3 is TGTGCCACCAGCCAGCGGGGAAGCACAGATACGCAGTATTTT. Translating it yields CATSQRGSTDTQYF.